The 23 T cell receptor beta chains below all came from one sample that was sequenced in a study of cytomegalovirus exposure and HLA in healthy donors. With 60 Vbeta and 13 Jbeta primers, the PCR was carried out. Profiled with immunoSEQ multiplex PCR; TCRdb holds only in-frame clones, not every one. The sample holds some 150,000 clones; approximately 80% are singletons and the top ten take approximately 4.4%. Sequencing was performed on PBMCs. All receptors derive from a woman between 18 and 29 years old in good health and CMV-seropositive.

The chain joins TRBV9 to TRBJ2-2, with D tentatively TRBD2 (6 bases). With 4 bases removed from V and 0 bases from J, the gap between germline ends came to 13 bases. Germline loops: CDR1 SGDLS, CDR2 YYNGEE. This CDR3 region has 16 residues. CDR3 residues: CASSPREPSNTGELFF. For the CDR3, the DNA is TGTGCCAGCAGCCCACGGGAGCCCTCGAACACCGGGGAGCTGTTTTTT. The full variable domain, with the rest looked up from reference TRBV9 and TRBJ2-2, is DSGVTQTPKHLITATGQRVTLRCSPRSGDLSVYWYQQSLDQGLQFLIQYYNGEERAKGNILERFSAQQFPDLHSELNLSSLELGDSALYFCASSPREPSNTGELFFGEGSRLTVL.

Only a few counts were recorded for this clone. The rearrangement links TRBV25-1 to TRBJ1-2; 7 nucleotides line up with TRBD1. Losses at the gene ends were 1 base for V and 4 bases for J; bases not matched to a gene: 3. Germline values: CDR1 MGHDK, CDR2 SYGVNS. This CDR3 has 14 residues. The CDR3: CASSESPGGYGYTF. CDR3 sequence (DNA): TGTGCCAGCAGTGAATCCCCAGGGGGCTATGGCTACACCTTC.

This chain links TRBV5-4 with TRBJ2-7, with unresolved D. CDR1 is SGHNT, CDR2 YYREEE, per germline (reference sequence). The CDR3 has 14 residues. The V end was cut by 2 bases, the J end by 0 bases, with 9 bases between. The CDR3 bases are TGTGCCAGCAGCTTAGGCAGGAACTCCTACGAGCAGTACTTC. Translated: CASSLGRNSYEQYF.

This clone was detected only once. The rearrangement uses TRBV5-4 and TRBJ1-1; 7 bases line up with TRBD1. V was pared by 5 bases and J by 2 bases, with 6 bases of the junction left unmatched. The CDR3 spans 14 residues. Germline V gives CDR1 SGHNT, CDR2 YYREEE (reference sequence). The CDR3 region has the DNA TGTGCCAGCAGTCCGGGACAGCGAAACACTGAAGCTTTCTTT. Translation: CASSPGQRNTEAFF.

The chain employs TRBV5-4 and TRBJ2-1, with a tentative D call TRBD2 (5 bases). This CDR3 is built from 11 residues. Trimming removed 1 base from V and 15 bases from J, with 11 bases in between. CDR1 and CDR2 (germline): SGHNT, YYREEE (reference sequence). CDR3 residues: CASSLKGVWFF. CDR3 in DNA: TGTGCCAGCAGCTTGAAGGGAGTGTGGTTCTTC.

V is TRBV6-5 and J is TRBJ1-2; perhaps TRBD1 as D (5 bases). V was clipped by 3 bases and J by 8 bases, with 10 bases between them. The CDR3 totals 12 residues. Germline-derived CDR1 and CDR2 are MNHEY and SVGAGI. The CDR3 DNA is TGTGCCAGCAGTTATGGGGCGGGAGGCTACACCTTC. Its translation: CASSYGAGGYTF.

The V gene is TRBV4-3, the J gene TRBJ2-5; 8 positions match TRBD1. The CDR3 is 14 residues long. Per germline, CDR1 LGHNA and CDR2 YSLEER. J was trimmed by 5 bases and V by 2 bases; bases with no gene match: 4. Written as DNA, the CDR3 is TGCGCCAGCAGCCAACAGGGGGCACGGGAGACCCAGTACTTC. This codes for CASSQQGARETQYF.

The V call is TRBV6-1, the J call TRBJ2-7; no clear D. CDR1 MNHNS and CDR2 SASEGT come from the germline V gene. The CDR3 has 14 amino acids. V was cut by 1 base and J by 0 bases, with 7 bases left in between. The DNA of the CDR3 is TGTGCCAGCAGTGAAGTTGTTAACTCCTACGAGCAGTACTTC. Translation gives CASSEVVNSYEQYF.

The J gene is TRBJ2-3, the V gene TRBV28, with a weak D call TRBD2 (6 bases). The CDR3 loop spans 15 amino acids. Trimming cost V 5 bases and J 1 base, with 13 bases left between them. CDR1 MDHEN and CDR2 SYDVKM come from the germline V gene. CDR3 protein: CASSIGGRRTDTQYF. DNA of the CDR3: TGTGCCAGCAGTATCGGGGGTCGGCGCACAGATACGCAGTATTTT.

This chain uses TRBV2 with TRBJ2-3, with 11 bases aligning to TRBD1. CDR1 and CDR2 from the germline V gene are SNHLY and FYNNEI. Trimming cost V 8 bases and J 4 bases; bases outside gene matches: 14. The CDR3 sequence is 17 residues long. The CDR3 sequence is CASSGQGANLSPDTQYF. The DNA for the CDR3 is TGTGCCAGCTCCGGACAGGGGGCGAATCTTTCCCCAGATACGCAGTATTTT.

Comments on this clone: The junction and the germline gene differ at one end; a read error may be behind it. The chain combines TRBV11-1 with TRBJ2-3, with D perhaps TRBD2 (5 bases). CDR1 and CDR2 from the germline V gene are SGHAT and FQDESV (reference sequence). The CDR3 contains 15 residues. DNA of the CDR3: TGTGCCAGCAGCTCCCCTGCCTCTAGCACGGATACGCAGTATTTT. It specifies CASSSPASSTDTQYF.

This clone showed up just once. This chain connects TRBV14 to TRBJ2-7; TRBD2 matches 7 bases. This CDR3 comprises 15 residues. CDR1 and CDR2 (germline): SGHDN, FVKESK. The ends lost 0 bases at V and 4 bases at J; junction bases unmatched: 6. CDR3 DNA: TGTGCCAGCAGCCAAGATGTGGGGGGGAGATACGAGCAGTACTTC. Its protein is CASSQDVGGRYEQYF.

This chain links TRBV11-2 with TRBJ1-2; no firm D call. The germline V gene encodes CDR1 SGHAT and CDR2 FQNNGV. The ends were cut back, 0 bases at V and 5 bases at J, with 10 bases in the middle. There are 14 residues in the CDR3. CDR3 DNA: TGTGCCAGCAGCTTAGATGGTTCGGGGTATGGCTACACCTTC. It yields the protein CASSLDGSGYGYTF.

This clone came up once. The rearrangement uses TRBV29-1 and TRBJ1-4; 7 nucleotides match TRBD1. In germline, CDR1 is SQVTM, CDR2 ANQGSEA. The trim removed 4 bases at V and 6 bases at J, leaving 5 bases unmatched. The CDR3 contains 13 residues. The CDR3 region is CSVGGGGDEKLFF. CDR3 in DNA: TGCAGCGTTGGAGGGGGCGGTGATGAAAAACTGTTTTTT.

The chain recombines TRBV18 with TRBJ2-7; 10 bases line up with TRBD1. Germline values: CDR1 KGHSH, CDR2 LQKENI. The V segment lost 8 bases and the J segment 6 bases; nucleotides outside the gene matches: 19. The CDR3 consists of 17 residues. The CDR3 loop is CASRTGTGVLEVGEQYF. In nucleotides, the CDR3 is TGTGCCAGCAGAACCGGGACAGGGGTGTTGGAGGTAGGCGAGCAGTACTTC.

The V call is TRBV10-1, the J call TRBJ1-2; 7 bases line up with TRBD1. The V gene's germline CDR1 is WNHNN and CDR2 SYGVQD (reference sequence). The CDR3 spans 14 residues. V lost 9 bases and J lost 2; bases outside the gene matches: 9. The CDR3 region is CASLPLTGNYGYTF. In DNA, the CDR3 is TGCGCCAGTCTGCCGTTGACAGGGAACTATGGCTACACCTTC.

The chain joins TRBV6-5 to TRBJ2-1; possibly TRBD1 for D (5 bases). V gave up 5 bases and J gave up 0 bases, with 5 bases separating them. CDR3 length: 13 residues. Germline lookup yields CDR1 MNHEY and CDR2 SVGAGI. The CDR3 DNA sequence: TGTGCCAGCAGTAGGGGCTCCTACAATGAGCAGTTCTTC. This codes for CASSRGSYNEQFF.

This sequence joins TRBV9 and TRBJ1-3; D is unresolved. This CDR3 comprises 13 residues. V lost 10 bases, J lost 3 bases, and 14 bases lay in between. Germline V gene data show CDR1 as SGDLS and CDR2 as YYNGEE. The CDR3 loop is CASAEAYGNTIYF. In DNA, the CDR3 is TGTGCCTCGGCGGAGGCATATGGAAACACCATATATTTT.

The CDR3 bases are TGTGCCAGCAGTGGTCGGCGGGACAGGGACTATGGCTGGGCTATGAAGGGCTACACCTTC. Translated, it gives CASSGRRDRDYGWAMKGYTF. The chain has TRBV6-4 and TRBJ1-2; 9 bases are a match to TRBD1. The trim removed 4 bases at V and 8 bases at J, leaving 26 bases unmatched. Germline CDR1 is MRHNA and CDR2 is SNTAGT. The CDR3 loop spans 20 amino acids.

The chain combines TRBV11-2 with TRBJ2-7; D may be TRBD1 (5 bases). Trimming removed 3 bases from V and 1 base from J, with 13 bases in between. The CDR3 is 15 residues long. The V gene's germline CDR1 is SGHAT and CDR2 FQNNGV. CDR3 sequence: CASSFRRRTSYEQYF. In DNA form, the CDR3 reads TGTGCCAGCAGCTTTAGGCGACGGACATCCTACGAGCAGTACTTC.

The chain links TRBV11-2 to TRBJ2-1; 10 nucleotides agree with TRBD2. This CDR3 has 16 residues. Trimming cost V 1 base and J 4 bases; bases outside gene matches: 4. In germline, CDR1 is SGHAT, CDR2 FQNNGV. The CDR3 spells CASSLGASGGYNEQFF. The CDR3 DNA reads as TGTGCCAGCAGCTTAGGGGCTAGCGGGGGATACAATGAGCAGTTCTTC.

This clone was counted once. Here the CDR3 reads CASSIFSGGENTGELFF. The CDR3 nucleotides are TGTGCCAGCAGCATTTTTAGCGGGGGGGAGAACACCGGGGAGCTGTTTTTT. The chain links TRBV7-6 to TRBJ2-2; 11 positions match TRBD2. Germline loops: CDR1 SGHVS, CDR2 FNYEAQ. This CDR3 spans 17 amino acids. J gave up 1 base and V 5 bases, and 6 bases lay outside the gene matches.

The rearrangement links TRBV6-6 to TRBJ1-3, with TRBD1 matching 10 bases. The CDR3 is 16 residues long. V shed 4 bases and J 2 bases; nucleotides not matched to a gene: 5. CDR1 and CDR2 from the germline V gene are MNHNY and SVGAGI (reference sequence). The CDR3 protein is CASSSPTGGPGNTIYF. The CDR3 coding sequence is TGTGCCAGCAGTTCCCCGACAGGGGGCCCTGGAAACACCATATATTTT.